A selection of T cell receptor beta chains follows, all from one sample in a study of blood T cells in healthy people across ages. In TCRdb, the 5' RACE reads were re-called with MiXCR into one record per CDR3 protein. This sample yields roughly 2 million distinct CDR3 sequences, of which about 50% are seen a single time; over 2% belongs to the top ten. Sequences were obtained from blood. The receptor set was obtained from a woman between 40 and 55 years old in good health. CDR3s include the opening cysteine and the closing phenylalanine or tryptophan. A D gene is named only where the DNA matches it firmly. Clone size, where shown, is once, few, many, or a class for clones that have expanded.

d_call	v_call	clone_size	j_call	cdr3_nt	cdr3_aa
TRBD2	TRBV29-1	-	TRBJ2-1	TGCAGCGCTGAAGGCGGGGGAGACAATGAGCAGTTCTTC	CSAEGGGDNEQFF
-	TRBV13	-	TRBJ2-5	TGTGCCAGCAGCTCCCGGACGGAGAACAATGAGCAGTACTTC	CASSSRTENNEQYF
TRBD1	TRBV7-2	-	TRBJ2-7	TGTGCCAGCAGCTTAGCCCTATGGGGTGACGGGGACAGGGTCGGACAGGAGCAGTACTTC	CASSLALWGDGDRVGQEQYF
TRBD2	TRBV28	-	TRBJ2-3	TGTGCCAACAGCGGGGGGGTTAGCACAGGTACGCAGTATTTT	CANSGGVSTGTQYF
-	TRBV5-6	few	TRBJ2-5	TGTGCCAGCAGCTGGGGCAGGGGACATGAGACCCAGTACTTC	CASSWGRGHETQYF
TRBD1	TRBV6-2/TRBV6-3	-	TRBJ2-5	TGTGCCAGCAGTTACTCGAGGACAGGGCGCAATGAGCAGTACTTC	CASSYSRTGRNEQYF
TRBD2	TRBV7-7	-	TRBJ2-5	TGTGCTAGCAGTTCTAGCGGATGGGGAGAGACCCAGTACTTC	CASSSSGWGETQYF
-	TRBV20-1	-	TRBJ2-3	TGCAGTGCTCGACAAACAGATACGCAGTATTTT	CSARQTDTQYF
-	TRBV11-2	few	TRBJ2-7	TGTGCCAGCATCCAGACTACCCCCTACGAGCAGTACTTC	CASIQTTPYEQYF
-	TRBV6-2/TRBV6-3	-	TRBJ2-3	TGTGCCAGCAGTTATCTTGCAAGCACAGATACGCAGTATTTT	CASSYLASTDTQYF
TRBD1	TRBV19	-	TRBJ2-5	TGTGCCAGCATACAGGGGGATAAAGAGACCCAGTACTTC	CASIQGDKETQYF
-	TRBV10-3	-	TRBJ2-7	TGTGCCATCAGTGAGGCGGGGGACAGCTCCTACGAGCAGTACTTC	CAISEAGDSSYEQYF
TRBD2	TRBV29-1	once	TRBJ2-1	TGCAGCACCACGTCAGCGGGAACCTACAATGAGCAGTTCTTC	CSTTSAGTYNEQFF
-	TRBV6-6	-	TRBJ2-3	TGTGCCAGCAGTCCACGGCCTACTAGCACAGATACGCAGTATTTT	CASSPRPTSTDTQYF
TRBD1	TRBV12-3/TRBV12-4	-	TRBJ1-5	TGTGCCAGCAGGGGGACAGGGTCCTTGCAGCCCCAGCATTTT	CASRGTGSLQPQHF
-	TRBV29-1	few	TRBJ2-1	TGCAGCGTTGCATTACACGCAGGGCCGGAGAATGAGCAGTTCTTC	CSVALHAGPENEQFF
TRBD2	TRBV7-2	few	TRBJ2-3	TGTGCCAGCAGCTCAATCCGGCGGGGGGGCACAGATACGCAGTATTTT	CASSSIRRGGTDTQYF
-	TRBV6-1	-	TRBJ2-7	TGTGCCAGCAGTGAAGATCAAGGAAACCCCCGCTACGAGCAGTACTTC	CASSEDQGNPRYEQYF
-	TRBV4-2	-	TRBJ1-1	TGTGCCAGCAACCACCCGGGGGGGAACACTGAAGCTTTCTTT	CASNHPGGNTEAFF
-	TRBV28	-	TRBJ2-7	TGTGCCAGCAGTGCTCACATAAGCTCCTACGAGCAGTACTTC	CASSAHISSYEQYF
-	TRBV4-1	-	TRBJ2-3	TGCGCCAGCAGCCAACGCGACGGACTCACAGATACGCAGTATTTT	CASSQRDGLTDTQYF
TRBD2	TRBV12-3/TRBV12-4	many	TRBJ2-1	TGTGCCAGCAGTTTCTTGGCGGGGGGAGGCAATGAGCAGTTCTTC	CASSFLAGGGNEQFF
TRBD1	TRBV4-2	-	TRBJ1-2	TGTGCCAGCAGCCAAGATTCGGGGGACAGGAATGGCTACACCTTC	CASSQDSGDRNGYTF
TRBD1	TRBV4-3	-	TRBJ2-5	TGCGCCAGCAGCCAGGAAACACAGGGGCTACAAGAGACCCAGTACTTC	CASSQETQGLQETQYF
-	TRBV6-2/TRBV6-3	-	TRBJ2-7	TGTGCCAGCAGTTCCCTGACGAGCTCCTACAATGAGCAGTACTTC	CASSSLTSSYNEQYF
-	TRBV6-6	-	TRBJ1-1	TGTGCCAGCGTCGGGGGTGTCACTGAAGCTTTCTTT	CASVGGVTEAFF
TRBD2	TRBV20-1	-	TRBJ2-3	TGCAGTGCGTCGGGACTAGCGGGGATAACCACAGATACGCAGTATTTT	CSASGLAGITTDTQYF
TRBD2	TRBV20-1	-	TRBJ2-1	TGCAGTGCTAGAGTTCCCTTACTACTAGCGGGGGGGTACAATGAGCAGTTCTTC	CSARVPLLLAGGYNEQFF
-	TRBV29-1	-	TRBJ1-1	TGCAGCGTTGATCGTGGGGGGGACACTGAAGCTTTCTTT	CSVDRGGDTEAFF
-	TRBV11-2	-	TRBJ2-3	TGTGCCAGCAGCTTAGACAGGGCCAGGATAGATACGCAGTATTTT	CASSLDRARIDTQYF
-	TRBV6-1	-	TRBJ2-1	TGTGCCGGCACTTTACAGACAGGCAAGCAGTTCTTC	CAGTLQTGKQFF
-	TRBV7-2	-	TRBJ1-4	TGTGCCAGCAGCACACAGGGTGGCAACGAAAAACTGTTTTTT	CASSTQGGNEKLFF
TRBD2	TRBV29-1	few	TRBJ2-4	TGCAGCGTTGAAGACCCGGGAGGGGCGAGGTACTTC	CSVEDPGGARYF
-	TRBV6-2/TRBV6-3	-	TRBJ2-3	TGTGCCAGCAGTGCGCACGTGGATACGCAGTATTTT	CASSAHVDTQYF
TRBD2	TRBV20-1	few	TRBJ2-7	TGCAGTGCTAGAAAAGCGGGGGGCCCCTACGAGCAGTACTTC	CSARKAGGPYEQYF
-	TRBV28	-	TRBJ2-7	TGTGCCAGCAGTCACCGCCGGGACATAGACTACGAGCAGTACTTC	CASSHRRDIDYEQYF
TRBD1	TRBV29-1	once	TRBJ2-1	TGCAGCGTTGAAGGGGACAGGGGGCAGAAGCAGTTCTTC	CSVEGDRGQKQFF
TRBD2	TRBV27	-	TRBJ2-1	TGTGCCAGCAGTTTATGGGGTAGCGGGGGGGCCAATGAGCAGTTCTTC	CASSLWGSGGANEQFF
TRBD2	TRBV7-2	-	TRBJ2-1	TGTGCCAGCAGCCCCGCCGGGACTAGTAGTGAGCAGTTCTTC	CASSPAGTSSEQFF
TRBD2	TRBV12-3/TRBV12-4	few	TRBJ2-5	TGTGCCAGCAGTCCCTTCTCCAGCGGGGGTACCCAAGAGACCCAGTACTTC	CASSPFSSGGTQETQYF
-	TRBV24-1	-	TRBJ2-3	TGTGCCACCAGTGATCCTACGACCGGATTGGGGGATACGCAGTATTTT	CATSDPTTGLGDTQYF
TRBD2	TRBV20-1	once	TRBJ2-1	TGCAGTGCTAGAGTAGCGGGGGGGGTCCGCTCCTACAATGAGCAGTTCTTC	CSARVAGGVRSYNEQFF
TRBD1	TRBV20-1	-	TRBJ2-1	TGCAGTGCTAGATCGGACAGGGGTTACAATGAGCAGTTCTTC	CSARSDRGYNEQFF
-	TRBV6-5	-	TRBJ1-6	TGTGCCAGCACCGAATTGGGAACAAATTCACCCCTCCACTTT	CASTELGTNSPLHF
-	TRBV5-1	-	TRBJ1-4	TGCGCCAGCAGCCGAGGGGGGGCAAGCAATGAAAAACTGTTTTTT	CASSRGGASNEKLFF
-	TRBV12-3/TRBV12-4	-	TRBJ2-4	TGTGCCAGCAGTTTCCCAGGGCAGAACATTCAGTACTTC	CASSFPGQNIQYF
-	TRBV28	-	TRBJ2-7	TGTGCCAGCAGGGTCTCAGGGTTCTCCTACGAGCAGTACTTC	CASRVSGFSYEQYF
-	TRBV7-2	-	TRBJ2-5	TGTGCCAGCAGCTCCCTCCTCGGGGAAGAGACCCAGTACTTC	CASSSLLGEETQYF
TRBD2	TRBV4-2	-	TRBJ2-5	TGTGCCAGCAGCCAAGAAGCGGCTAGCGGGGTAGAGACCCAGTACTTC	CASSQEAASGVETQYF
-	TRBV7-2	-	TRBJ2-7	TGTGCCAGCAGCTTACAACCGACCTACGAGCAGTACTTC	CASSLQPTYEQYF
-	TRBV5-1	-	TRBJ1-2	TGCGCCAGCAGGAGGGACGACCATGGCTACACCTTC	CASRRDDHGYTF
-	TRBV15	few	TRBJ2-7	TGTGCCACCAGCAGTCCCGGAGACAGCTACGAGCAGTACTTC	CATSSPGDSYEQYF
-	TRBV27	once	TRBJ1-1	TGTGCCAGCCACTCGCCGGGGGGAAACACTGGAGCTTTCTTT	CASHSPGGNTGAFF
TRBD1	TRBV20-1	few	TRBJ1-5	TGCAGTGCTAGCTCATCTGGGGTGGGTCAGGGGGCTCGACAGCCCCAGCATTTT	CSASSSGVGQGARQPQHF
-	TRBV3-1	-	TRBJ1-2	TGTGCCAGCAGCCAAGATACAGAGTACTCCTTCTATGGCTACACCTTC	CASSQDTEYSFYGYTF